The source of this T cell receptor (beta chain) is a study of T-cell reconstitution after alpha-beta-depleted transplantation in children. Trimming took 8 bases from V and 5 from J; bases not matched to a gene: 11. This CDR3 contains 15 residues. CDR1 is MGHRA, CDR2 YSYEKL, per germline. This sample's TCRbeta library carried unique molecular identifier barcodes. MiXCR was run by TCRdb on the PCR reads, yielding one entry per CDR3 protein. The repertoire has hundreds of thousands of distinct CDR3 sequences, 9.9% of them found once; the top ten carry 10%. This TCR was sampled from a human donor who donated a stem cell graft to a child with SCID. The material was PBMCs from the stem cell graft donor, obtained from the stem cell graft. This chain links TRBV4-1 with TRBJ2-2, with 7 bases lining up with TRBD1. The CDR3 is CASRPQGQTTGELFF. CDR3 in DNA: TGCGCCAGCCGACCACAGGGACAGACGACCGGGGAGCTGTTTTTT.